This entry features one T cell receptor (beta chain) sequence. Its antigen is still unknown. CDR1 is ENHRY, CDR2 SYGVKD, per germline. Between the trimmed V and J ends, which lost 4 bases and 5 bases, there was a span of 12 bases. The CDR3 length is 13 residues. Researchers used the Oncomine TCR Beta short-read assay to sequence DNA from cultured CD4+ T cells. TCRdb ran MiXCR on the PCR reads and lists one entry per CDR3 protein. The table shows tens of thousands of distinct CDR3 sequences, with 40% to 50% occurring only once. The sample belongs to a study of vaccination and CD4 T cells after COVID-19. Background on the study: Stimulation of cells relied on overlapping spike peptides derived from SARS-CoV-2, HCoV-NL63, HCoV-OC43 and HCoV-229E.

Treatment in this sample: approximately 9-day PBMC culture with coronavirus spike peptide pools or control peptides (ViraFEST assay). The culture of two million PBMCs per well included approximately 10 IU/ml IL-2 and 8.5 to 10 ug/ml peptide pools. Sequencing input: CD4+ T cells from blood, cultured in vitro. This clonotype was obtained from a human donor who had recovered from COVID-19. The chain carries TRBV10-3 and TRBJ2-7; possible D gene TRBD2, 5 bases. The CDR3 nucleotides are TGTGCCATCAGTGGAACCGGGGTCCACGAGCAGTACTTC. Translating it yields CAISGTGVHEQYF.